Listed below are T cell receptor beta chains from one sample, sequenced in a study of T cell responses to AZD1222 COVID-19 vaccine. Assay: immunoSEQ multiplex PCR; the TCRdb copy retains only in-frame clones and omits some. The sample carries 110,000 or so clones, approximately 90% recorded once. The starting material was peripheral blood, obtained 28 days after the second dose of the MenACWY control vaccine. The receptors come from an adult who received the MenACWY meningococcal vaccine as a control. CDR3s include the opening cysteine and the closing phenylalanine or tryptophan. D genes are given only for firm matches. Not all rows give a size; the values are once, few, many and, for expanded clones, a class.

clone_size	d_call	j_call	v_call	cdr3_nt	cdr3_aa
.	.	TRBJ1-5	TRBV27	TGTGCCAGCAGTTTAATGCCTGGCCATCAGCCCCAGCATTTT	CASSLMPGHQPQHF
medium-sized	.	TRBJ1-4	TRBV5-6	TGTGCCAGCACAGGGAACGATGAAAAACTGTTTTTT	CASTGNDEKLFF
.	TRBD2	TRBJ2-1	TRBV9	TGTGCCAGCAGCGCGGGGACTAGCGGGTATACCTACAATGAGCAGTTCTTC	CASSAGTSGYTYNEQFF
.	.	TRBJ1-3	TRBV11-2	TGTGCCAGCAGCTTAGCTGGACGGAGCTCTGGAAACACCATATATTTT	CASSLAGRSSGNTIYF
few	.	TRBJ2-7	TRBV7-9	TGTGCCAGCAGCCCTACGGGGAGTACGAAGCAGTACTTC	CASSPTGSTKQYF
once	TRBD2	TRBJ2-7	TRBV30	TGTGCCTGGAGTGAAACTAGCGGGGGATCCTACGAGCAGTACTTC	CAWSETSGGSYEQYF
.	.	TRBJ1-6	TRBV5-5	TGTGCCAGCAGCCTTGGACAGTTATTGGCTTCACCCCTCCACTTT	CASSLGQLLASPLHF
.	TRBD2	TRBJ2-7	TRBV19	TGTGCCAGTAGTATCGGACTAGTCTACGAGCAGTACTTC	CASSIGLVYEQYF
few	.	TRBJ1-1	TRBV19	TGTGCCAGTAGTATTCTTGGCAGTTCAAACACTGAAGCTTTCTTT	CASSILGSSNTEAFF
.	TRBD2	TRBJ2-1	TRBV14	TGTGCCAGCAGCCTCCACTCGGGAGGCTACAATGAGCAGTTCTTC	CASSLHSGGYNEQFF
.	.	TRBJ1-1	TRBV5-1	TGCGCCAGCAGCCACGGCGCGAACACTGAAGCTTTCTTT	CASSHGANTEAFF
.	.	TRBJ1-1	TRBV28	TGTGCCAGCAGTCCATATGGCCGGGGCAGCAACACTGAAGCTTTCTTT	CASSPYGRGSNTEAFF
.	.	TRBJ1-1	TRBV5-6	TGTGCCAGCAGCTTGGTGGGGTTTGGCACTGAAGCTTTCTTT	CASSLVGFGTEAFF
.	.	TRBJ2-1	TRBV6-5	TGTGCCAGCAGTTATGACAGGAGCTCCTACAATGAGCAGTTCTTC	CASSYDRSSYNEQFF
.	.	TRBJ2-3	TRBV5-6	TGTGCCAGCAGCTTGTTCTATACGGATAGCACAGATACGCAGTATTTT	CASSLFYTDSTDTQYF
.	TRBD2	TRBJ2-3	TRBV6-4	TGTGCCAGCAGTGATGGGGGGGGGACAGATACGCAGTATTTT	CASSDGGGTDTQYF
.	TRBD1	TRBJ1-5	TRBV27	TGTGCCAGCAGATCGATGACAGGGGCCGGTTATAGCAATCAGCCCCAGCATTTT	CASRSMTGAGYSNQPQHF
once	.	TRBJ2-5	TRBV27	TGTGCCAGCAGTTTACACAGCCAAGAGACCCAGTACTTC	CASSLHSQETQYF
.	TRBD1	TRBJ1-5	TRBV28	TGTGCCAGCAGTTTCGGAGGGGGCGGCAATCAGCCCCAGCATTTT	CASSFGGGGNQPQHF
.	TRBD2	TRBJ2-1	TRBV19	TGTGCCAGTAGTATTTGGGAGGGCCTTTACAATGAGCAGTTCTTC	CASSIWEGLYNEQFF
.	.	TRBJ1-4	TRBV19	TGTGCCAGTAGCTCCTGGGGACACGCAACTAATGAAAAACTGTTTTTT	CASSSWGHATNEKLFF
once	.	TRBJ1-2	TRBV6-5	TGTGCCAGCAGAGACCAAAATTCTAACTATGGCTACACCTTC	CASRDQNSNYGYTF
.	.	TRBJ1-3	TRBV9	TGTGCCAGCAGCGTAGGAAATTCACCTGGAAACACCATATATTTT	CASSVGNSPGNTIYF
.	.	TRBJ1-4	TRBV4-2	TGTGCCAGCAGCCAAGAACGGTCTCAGAGAGAAGAAAAACTGTTTTTT	CASSQERSQREEKLFF
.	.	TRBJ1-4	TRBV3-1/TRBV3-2	TGTGCCAGCAGCCAAGATCATGAAAAACTGTTTTTT	CASSQDHEKLFF
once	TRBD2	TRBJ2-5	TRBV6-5	TGTGCCAGCTTGCTCAGCGGGAGTGGGGAGACCCAGTACTTC	CASLLSGSGETQYF
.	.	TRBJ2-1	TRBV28	TGTGCCAGCAACCTTGGGGACAATGAGCAGTTCTTC	CASNLGDNEQFF